Each of the 19 T cell receptor beta chains below was sequenced from the same sample in a study of CD8+CD57+ T cells in acquired aplastic anemia. By flow cytometry, patients selected for sequencing had shown an expansion of CD8+CD57+ cells. Investigators profiled TCR beta VDJ and CDR3 from genomic DNA template. TCRdb reprocessed the reads with MiXCR, giving one entry per CDR3 protein. The table shows approximately 170,000 distinct CDR3 sequences, with about half occurring only once. The sequenced material came from sorted CD4+, CD8+, or CD8+CD57+ T cells (not recorded which) from PBMCs. These receptors all come from a human donor with aplastic anemia.

V is TRBV19 and J is TRBJ1-1, with a possible D match to TRBD1 (5 bases). CDR1 and CDR2 (germline): LNHDA, SQIVND (reference sequence). Trimming removed 5 bases from V and 0 bases from J, with 7 bases in between. The CDR3 spans 13 residues. The CDR3 bases are TGTGCCAGTAGTGACAGTCTGAACACTGAAGCTTTCTTT. It yields the protein CASSDSLNTEAFF.

This clonotype was seen a few times. The V and J genes are TRBV15 and TRBJ2-1; D gene ambiguous. This CDR3 spans 11 amino acids. CDR1 is LNHNV, CDR2 YYDKDF, per germline (reference sequence). Trimming left V 6 bases short and J 4 bases short, with 4 bases between. The DNA of the CDR3 is TGTGCCACCAGTGGGTACAATGAGCAGTTCTTC. Translation gives CATSGYNEQFF.

A remark on this clonotype: A single base separates this from a much larger clone, so it may be a read error. The gene calls are TRBV5-4 and TRBJ2-1; D unclear. The CDR3 has 15 residues. The V gene's germline CDR1 is SGHNT and CDR2 YYREEE (reference sequence). V gave up 1 base and J gave up 9 bases, with 17 bases separating them. The CDR3 DNA reads TGTGCCAGCAGCTTGCTTGGACCCCGAATGACTGAGCAGTTCTTC. Translation: CASSLLGPRMTEQFF.

Points on this clonotype: A read error may account for a junction end that differs from germline. J is TRBJ2-3 and V is TRBV6-1; 11 positions match TRBD2. The germline CDR1 and CDR2 sequences are MNHNS and SASEGT. The CDR3 is 18 amino acids. CDR3 sequence (DNA): TGTGCCATCAGTGAAGCTTTGGCGGGTAGCGGGGGGGCAGATACGCAGTATTTT. As protein: CAISEALAGSGGADTQYF.

This chain uses TRBV24-1 with TRBJ2-5; D possibly matches TRBD1 or TRBD2 (5 bases each). The CDR3 sequence is 11 residues long. Germline V gene sequence: CDR1 KGHDR, CDR2 SFDVKD. Trimming took 10 bases from V and 5 from J, leaving 10 bases between them. The CDR3 nucleotides read TGTGCCACAGGGGAGCGGGAGACCCAGTACTTC. It specifies CATGERETQYF.

Many counts were recorded for this clonotype. The rearrangement uses TRBV6-1 and TRBJ2-1; D uncertain. Germline V gene lookup returns CDR1 MNHNS and CDR2 SASEGT. The CDR3 is 12 residues long. The V end lost 4 bases, the J end lost 10 bases, and 11 bases lay between the germline ends. CDR3 in amino acids: CASSGPLGEQFF. The CDR3 bases are TGTGCCAGCAGTGGTCCGTTAGGGGAGCAGTTCTTC.

This clonotype was counted ten times or more. CDR3 loop: CSAWGMIYNEQFF. In DNA form, the CDR3 reads TGCAGTGCTTGGGGCATGATCTACAATGAGCAGTTCTTC. This chain joins TRBV20-1 and TRBJ2-1; D possibly corresponds to TRBD1 (5 bases). This CDR3 is built from 13 residues. Trimming stripped 5 bases from V and 3 bases from J, with 11 bases between. Germline CDR1 reads DFQATT; CDR2 reads SNEGSKA (reference sequence).

Ten or more counts support this clonotype. The chain has TRBV9 and TRBJ1-2, with TRBD1 as a possible D gene (6 bases). The CDR3 has 15 residues. V lost 0 bases to trimming and J lost 0 bases, with 9 bases between them. Germline V CDR1 and CDR2: SGDLS, YYNGEE. The CDR3 sequence: CASSVEDRPNYGYTF. In nucleotides, the CDR3 is TGTGCCAGCAGCGTAGAAGACAGGCCTAACTATGGCTACACCTTC.

On this clonotype: The junction does not match germline at one end; this may be a read error. The J gene is TRBJ2-1, the V gene TRBV25-1; 8 bases align to TRBD1. Germline CDR1 is MGHDK and CDR2 is SYGVNS. The CDR3 spans 16 residues. This CDR3 is CASGDPTGTGHNEQLF. DNA of the CDR3: TGTGCCAGCGGTGATCCCACCGGGACAGGTCACAATGAGCAGTTATTC.

This clonotype was seen at least ten times. The chain recombines TRBV25-1 with TRBJ2-7; D call uncertain. Germline V gene sequence: CDR1 MGHDK, CDR2 SYGVNS. This CDR3 has 14 residues. With 5 bases removed from V and 3 bases from J, the gap between germline ends came to 14 bases. This CDR3 reads CASSIMTSFYEQYF. In DNA form, the CDR3 reads TGTGCCAGCAGTATAATGACGAGCTTCTACGAGCAGTACTTC.

This clonotype was counted only a few times. This chain connects TRBV6-2 or TRBV6-3 to TRBJ2-1, with 10 bases identical to TRBD1. Losses at the gene ends were 0 bases for V and 3 bases for J; bases not matched to a gene: 5. The germline V gene has CDR1 MNHEY and CDR2 SVGEGT. The CDR3 loop spans 17 amino acids. The CDR3 protein is CASSYSPGQGIYNEQFF. Here the CDR3 DNA reads TGTGCCAGCAGTTACTCCCCGGGACAGGGGATCTACAATGAGCAGTTCTTC.

The chain carries TRBV2 and TRBJ1-1; 7 nucleotides agree with TRBD1. Trimming cost V 7 bases and J 6 bases; bases outside gene matches: 5. Germline V gives CDR1 SNHLY, CDR2 FYNNEI. The CDR3 has 12 residues. CDR3 loop: CASIDRVAEAFF. CDR3 coding DNA: TGTGCCAGCATCGACAGGGTGGCTGAAGCTTTCTTT.

This clonotype has a handful of counts. The chain joins TRBV20-1 to TRBJ2-7; 8 nucleotides line up with TRBD2. V trimming: 5 bases; J trimming: 7 bases; junction bases outside the gene matches: 16. Per the germline V gene, CDR1 is DFQATT and CDR2 is SNEGSKA (reference sequence). CDR3 length: 15 residues. DNA of the CDR3: TGCAGTGCTCCCTCGGGGGGCGGGGGGTACAATGAGCAGTACGTC. The encoded protein is CSAPSGGGGYNEQYV.

This clonotype was observed many times. The chain couples TRBV12-3 or TRBV12-4 to TRBJ2-7; D may match TRBD1 or TRBD2 (5 bases each). The CDR3 has 13 amino acids. With 1 base removed from V and 3 bases from J, the gap between germline ends came to 7 bases. In nucleotides, the CDR3 is TGTGCCAGCAGTTTAGGGGGGATCTACGAGCAGTACGTC. This translates into CASSLGGIYEQYV.

V and J are TRBV6-1 and TRBJ2-7; 12 positions agree with TRBD1. The CDR3 sequence is 15 residues long. CDR1 is MNHNS, CDR2 SASEGT, per germline. The trim removed 8 bases at V and 7 bases at J, leaving 12 bases unmatched. CDR3 residues: CASGGPGQGAQEQYF. The CDR3 DNA is TGTGCCAGCGGGGGGCCGGGACAGGGGGCGCAGGAGCAGTACTTC.

The chain has TRBV29-1 and TRBJ2-3; 7 bases fit TRBD1. The CDR3 loop spans 14 amino acids. V lost 7 bases and J lost 3; bases outside the gene matches: 10. Germline V gives CDR1 SQVTM, CDR2 ANQGSEA. The CDR3 DNA sequence: TGCAGCGGACGCAGGGGGTCGGGAACAGATACGCAGTATTTT. Translating gives CSGRRGSGTDTQYF.

The genes are TRBV25-1 and TRBJ1-2, with TRBD1 matching 8 bases. The CDR3 is 15 amino acids. Germline assignment: CDR1 MGHDK and CDR2 SYGVNS. J lost 6 bases, V lost 3 bases, and 9 bases had no gene match. Here the CDR3 reads CASSDLTGERDGYTF. CDR3 in DNA: TGTGCCAGCAGTGATTTGACAGGGGAGCGGGATGGCTACACCTTC.

This clonotype came up many times. J is TRBJ1-2 and V is TRBV9, with no clear D. The germline CDR1 and CDR2 sequences are SGDLS and YYNGEE. This CDR3 has 16 residues. The germline V and J ends were trimmed by 1 base and 2 bases, with 15 bases remaining between them. This chain's CDR3 is CASSVSGWGNNYGYTF. In nucleotides, the CDR3 is TGTGCCAGCAGCGTATCAGGCTGGGGTAACAACTATGGCTACACCTTC. The whole variable domain, filled in from reference TRBV9 and TRBJ1-2, reads DSGVTQTPKHLITATGQRVTLRCSPRSGDLSVYWYQQSLDQGLQFLIQYYNGEERAKGNILERFSAQQFPDLHSELNLSSLELGDSALYFCASSVSGWGNNYGYTFGSGTRLTVV.

The chain joins TRBV7-3 to TRBJ1-1; D not resolved. The CDR3 is made up of 13 amino acids. CDR1 SGHTA and CDR2 FQGTGA come from the germline V gene. V shed 4 bases and J shed 0 bases, with 6 bases lying between them. The CDR3 DNA reads TGTGCCAGCAGCTCGACACTGAACACTGAAGCTTTCTTT. It is translated as CASSSTLNTEAFF.